This passage covers 30 T cell receptor beta chains from one sample sequenced in a study of identical twins. TCRdb re-called the 5' RACE reads through MiXCR, storing one row per CDR3 protein. The sample has some 260,000 distinct CDR3 sequences, about 14% seen once. Sample: memory (CD45RO+) T cells sorted from blood. The receptors were sampled from a woman aged 18-29 years in good health.

This clonotype was counted ten times or more. The chain uses TRBV6-4 and TRBJ2-1; 16 bases match TRBD2. There are 16 residues in the CDR3. Unmatched junction bases numbered 6, after V lost 4 bases and J lost 9 bases. Germline CDR1 and CDR2: MRHNA and SNTAGT. CDR3 nucleotides: TGTGCCAGCAGTGCCGGGACTAGCGGGGGGGCCGGTGAGCAGTTCTTC. The encoded protein is CASSAGTSGGAGEQFF.

This clonotype was counted at least ten times. This rearrangement joins TRBV12-3 or TRBV12-4 to TRBJ1-1; TRBD1 aligns across 7 bases. The CDR3 loop spans 13 amino acids. Trimming at V came to 6 bases and at J to 3 bases, leaving 4 bases not matched to a gene. CDR3 loop: CASSRQGDTEAFF. The CDR3 DNA reads TGTGCCAGCAGCAGACAGGGCGACACTGAAGCTTTCTTT.

Worth noting for this clonotype: The junction and the germline gene differ at one end; a read error may be behind it. CDR3 residues: CSARGTSGSGRGGELFF. In DNA form, the CDR3 reads TGCAGTGCCAGAGGGACTAGCGGGAGCGGCCGGGGCGGGGAGCTGTTTTTT. The chain uses TRBV20-1 and TRBJ2-2; 14 nucleotides align to TRBD2. Germline loops: CDR1 DFQATT, CDR2 SNEGSKA (reference sequence). There are 17 residues in the CDR3.

This clonotype showed up many times. The CDR3 region is CASSKQGTGELFF. CDR3 DNA sequence: TGTGCCAGCAGTAAACAGGGAACCGGGGAGCTGTTTTTT. The rearrangement links TRBV6-1 to TRBJ2-2, with D maybe TRBD1 (6 bases). This CDR3 is built from 13 residues. Trimming removed 5 bases at V and 5 bases at J, with 9 bases between. The germline CDR1 and CDR2 sequences are MNHNS and SASEGT.

The chain carries TRBV5-1 and TRBJ2-1, with D perhaps TRBD1 or TRBD2 (5 bases each). Germline CDR1 reads SGHRS; CDR2 reads YFSETQ. This CDR3 region has 15 residues. V gave up 3 bases and J gave up 2 bases, with 12 bases separating them. The CDR3 reads CASSSTGGPYNEQFF. The DNA of the CDR3 is TGCGCCAGCAGCTCAACTGGGGGTCCCTACAATGAGCAGTTCTTC.

J is TRBJ1-1 and V is TRBV9; TRBD1 might be the D (5 bases). This CDR3 has 15 residues. Trimming took 0 bases from V and 5 from J, leaving 14 bases between them. CDR1 and CDR2 (germline): SGDLS, YYNGEE. The CDR3 coding sequence is TGTGCCAGCAGCGTAGGGGAGGGGAGAGGGACTGAAGCTTTCTTT. It codes for CASSVGEGRGTEAFF.

This clonotype appeared a few times. The chain recombines TRBV30 with TRBJ2-5; D possibly matches TRBD1 or TRBD2 (5 bases each). From germline, CDR1 is GTSNPN and CDR2 SVGIG (reference sequence). Trimming stripped 6 bases from V and 1 base from J, with 12 bases between. The CDR3 sequence is 13 residues long. The CDR3 DNA sequence: TGTGCCTGTTCGGGACCCAGCCAAGAGACCCAGTACTTC. Protein sequence: CACSGPSQETQYF. The entire variable domain, with the rest obtained from reference TRBV30 and TRBJ2-5, is as follows: SQTIHQWPATLVQPVGSPLSLECTVEGTSNPNLYWYRQAAGRGLQLLFYSVGIGQISSEVPQNLSASRPQDRQFILSSKKLLLSDSGFYLCACSGPSQETQYFGPGTRLLVL.

This clonotype has a count of ten or more. The chain couples TRBV10-3 to TRBJ1-1, with 7 bases matching TRBD1. Trimming removed 5 bases from V and 6 bases from J; junction bases left unmatched: 3. Germline V gene data show CDR1 as ENHRY and CDR2 as SYGVKD. There are 12 residues in the CDR3. The CDR3 here is CAISSGGAEAFF. The CDR3, as DNA: TGTGCCATCAGTTCAGGGGGGGCTGAAGCTTTCTTT.

This clonotype was detected a few times. The chain uses TRBV20-1 and TRBJ2-7; TRBD2 might be the D (5 bases). The CDR3 length is 13 residues. Germline V gene data show CDR1 as DFQATT and CDR2 as SNEGSKA (reference sequence). V shed 3 bases and J shed 4 bases, with 13 bases lying between them. CDR3 protein: CSASEGLGYEQYF. CDR3 DNA: TGCAGTGCTAGCGAGGGCCTTGGTTACGAGCAGTACTTC.

The chain links TRBV20-1 to TRBJ1-2; TRBD1 matches 7 bases. There are 11 residues in the CDR3. Germline V lookup: CDR1 DFQATT, CDR2 SNEGSKA (reference sequence). Losses at the gene ends were 6 bases for V and 5 bases for J; bases not matched to a gene: 3. CDR3 DNA: TGCAGTGCCCCGACAGGGTATGGCTACACCTTC. Translation: CSAPTGYGYTF.

The chain recombines TRBV10-3 with TRBJ1-1; 8 bases are a match to TRBD1. This CDR3 comprises 14 residues. Per germline, CDR1 ENHRY and CDR2 SYGVKD. With 6 bases clipped from V and 7 bases from J, the junction kept 10 bases outside the gene matches. CDR3 in DNA: TGTGCCATCAGCGAGGACAGGGAGGTCGGTGAAGCTTTCTTT. Amino acids: CAISEDREVGEAFF.

This clonotype was picked up a small number of times. This chain uses TRBV5-1 with TRBJ1-3; perhaps TRBD1 as D (5 bases). Trimming left V 0 bases short and J 0 bases short, with 16 bases between. The CDR3 totals 18 residues. Germline-derived CDR1 and CDR2 are SGHRS and YFSETQ. CDR3 DNA sequence: TGCGCCAGCAGCTTGGGCCCCACGACAGTTAACTCTGGAAACACCATATATTTT. Encoded protein: CASSLGPTTVNSGNTIYF.

The chain carries TRBV2 and TRBJ2-7; D is unclear. The CDR3 has 13 residues. With 7 bases removed from V and 3 bases from J, the gap between germline ends came to 13 bases. Germline V gene sequence: CDR1 SNHLY, CDR2 FYNNEI. The CDR3 reads CASTGQDNYEQYF. CDR3 DNA: TGTGCCAGCACAGGCCAAGATAACTACGAGCAGTACTTC.

In DNA form, the CDR3 reads TGTGCCACCAGTGATTTGGGGGCAGCAGCCCCGGGACCAGATACGCAGTATTTT. Encoded protein: CATSDLGAAAPGPDTQYF. The chain has TRBV24-1 and TRBJ2-3; D may correspond to TRBD1 or TRBD2 (5 bases each). The germline CDR1 and CDR2 sequences are KGHDR and SFDVKD. V lost 0 bases to trimming and J lost 4 bases, with 19 bases between them. The CDR3 has 18 residues.

The CDR3 spells CASSIVPTGEYEQYF. Written as DNA, the CDR3 is TGTGCCAGTAGTATAGTTCCGACAGGGGAATACGAGCAGTACTTC. J is TRBJ2-7 and V is TRBV19; 8 bases are a match to TRBD1. Germline assignment: CDR1 LNHDA and CDR2 SQIVND (reference sequence). This CDR3 is 15 amino acids long. V lost 1 base to trimming and J lost 4 bases; unmatched junction nucleotides: 6.

The V call is TRBV5-1, the J call TRBJ1-1, with D possibly TRBD1 on 5 matching bases. Trimming stripped 0 bases from V and 10 bases from J, with 10 bases between. The CDR3 has 12 residues. Germline CDR1 and CDR2: SGHRS and YFSETQ. DNA for the CDR3: TGCGCCAGCAGCTTGGAGAAGGGACGAGCTTTCTTT. Amino acid sequence: CASSLEKGRAFF.

This clonotype showed up just a few times. V and J are TRBV25-1 and TRBJ2-2; the D is unclear. Looked up from germline, CDR1 is MGHDK and CDR2 is SYGVNS. This CDR3 spans 11 amino acids. Trimming took 6 bases from V and 3 from J, leaving 2 bases between them. The DNA for the CDR3 is TGTGCCAGCAGGTACACCGGGGAGCTGTTTTTT. Translated: CASRYTGELFF. Based on the CDR3 plus reference TRBV25-1 and TRBJ2-2, the full variable domain is EADIYQTPRYLVIGTGKKITLECSQTMGHDKMYWYQQDPGMELHLIHYSYGVNSTEKGDLSSESTVSRIRTEHFPLTLESARPSHTSQYLCASRYTGELFFGEGSRLTVL.

This clonotype was seen many times. This chain connects TRBV11-2 to TRBJ1-2; 7 bases are shared with TRBD1. Germline V gene data show CDR1 as SGHAT and CDR2 as FQNNGV. This CDR3 region has 18 residues. The trim removed 1 base at V and 4 bases at J, leaving 15 bases unmatched. The CDR3 is CASSLGRTGFVSGYGYTF. The CDR3 DNA sequence: TGTGCCAGCAGCTTAGGCAGGACAGGTTTCGTCTCGGGCTATGGCTACACCTTC.

This clonotype was counted only a few times. The chain combines TRBV20-1 with TRBJ2-5, with D maybe TRBD2 (5 bases). The CDR3 covers 11 residues. The V end lost 6 bases, the J end lost 5 bases, and 10 bases lay between the germline ends. Germline CDR1 and CDR2: DFQATT and SNEGSKA (reference sequence). CDR3 sequence reads: CSAILGETQYF. DNA of the CDR3: TGCAGTGCCATACTAGGCGAGACCCAGTACTTC.

This clonotype showed up just once. V gene TRBV20-1 combines with J gene TRBJ2-1; TRBD2 agrees at 7 bases. J was trimmed by 5 bases and V by 3 bases; bases with no gene match: 16. Germline loops: CDR1 DFQATT, CDR2 SNEGSKA (reference sequence). The CDR3 is made up of 17 amino acids. The CDR3, as DNA: TGCAGTGCTAGTAGTGGTGTTGGGTGGGCGGGGGACAATGAGCAGTTCTTC. Translation gives CSASSGVGWAGDNEQFF.

There are many counts of this clonotype. The chain joins TRBV6-5 to TRBJ1-5; 9 nucleotides align to TRBD1. The V segment lost 4 bases and the J segment 5 bases; nucleotides outside the gene matches: 3. The germline CDR1 and CDR2 sequences are MNHEY and SVGAGI. CDR3 size: 14 residues. CDR3 in DNA: TGTGCCAGCAGTTTGGACAGGGGTTATCAGCCCCAGCATTTT. This encodes CASSLDRGYQPQHF.

The CDR3 DNA reads as TGTGCCAGCAGTAAAGAACAGGGATACGAGCAGTACTTC. Protein: CASSKEQGYEQYF. V usage is TRBV2 and J usage is TRBJ2-7; D may be TRBD1 (6 bases). The V and J ends lost 5 bases and 4 bases respectively, with 12 bases between them. Germline V gene data show CDR1 as SNHLY and CDR2 as FYNNEI. The CDR3 is 13 residues long.

The chain has TRBV20-1 and TRBJ2-1, with 10 bases matching TRBD2. Trimming removed 6 bases from V and 7 bases from J; junction bases left unmatched: 12. Germline CDR1 is DFQATT and CDR2 is SNEGSKA (reference sequence). CDR3 length: 15 amino acids. DNA for the CDR3: TGCAGTGCCGGAGTTCCGGGACTAGCGCGTAATGAGCAGTTCTTC. This sequence encodes CSAGVPGLARNEQFF.

The sample holds a few counts of this clonotype. The J gene is TRBJ2-7, the V gene TRBV18; TRBD2 agrees at 7 bases. Germline values: CDR1 KGHSH, CDR2 LQKENI. This CDR3 has 14 residues. Trimming at V came to 3 bases and at J to 6 bases, leaving 8 bases not matched to a gene. CDR3 in DNA: TGTGCCAGCTCACCCCTAGCGGACCTCTCCGAGCAGTACTTC. Protein: CASSPLADLSEQYF.

The genes are TRBV7-2 and TRBJ2-2; no firm D call. The CDR3 is made up of 14 amino acids. Germline assignment: CDR1 SGHTA and CDR2 FQGNSA. Trimming stripped 8 bases from V and 7 bases from J, with 17 bases between. CDR3 residues: CASPTLLRSGELFF. CDR3 coding DNA: TGTGCCAGCCCTACTCTTCTACGGAGCGGGGAGCTGTTTTTT.

The CDR3 DNA follows: TGTGCCAGCAGCTTACGGACAGGAGGGGCCCAGTACTTC. Protein sequence: CASSLRTGGAQYF. The rearrangement links TRBV6-5 to TRBJ2-5; weak D call: TRBD1 (7 bases). The V end lost 6 bases, the J end lost 9 bases, and 17 bases lay between the germline ends. Germline V gene lookup returns CDR1 MNHEY and CDR2 SVGAGI. This CDR3 region has 13 residues.

The V gene is TRBV6-2 or TRBV6-3, the J gene TRBJ1-2, with 7 bases that match TRBD1. V lost 7 bases, J lost 7 bases, and 15 bases stayed unmatched. Per the germline V gene, CDR1 is MNHEY and CDR2 is SVGEGT. This CDR3 has 15 residues. As DNA, the CDR3 is TGTGCCAGCACCAAACCCCCACAGGGGACTCGTGGCTACACCTTC. It is translated as CASTKPPQGTRGYTF.

The V and J genes are TRBV7-2 and TRBJ2-3, with D unresolved. The CDR3 sequence is 14 residues long. V shed 1 base and J shed 2 bases, with 7 bases lying between them. Germline V gene data show CDR1 as SGHTA and CDR2 as FQGNSA. CDR3 sequence reads: CASSLGIFTDTQYF. CDR3 in DNA: TGTGCCAGCAGCTTAGGCATCTTCACAGATACGCAGTATTTT.

The V and J genes are TRBV15 and TRBJ1-3, with a possible D match to TRBD1 (5 bases). Germline V gives CDR1 LNHNV, CDR2 YYDKDF (reference sequence). This CDR3 contains 15 residues. Trimming left V 3 bases short and J 0 bases short, with 9 bases between. The CDR3 reads CATSSRVSSGNTIYF. As DNA, the CDR3 is TGTGCCACCAGCAGCAGGGTGTCCTCTGGAAACACCATATATTTT.

V gene TRBV2 combines with J gene TRBJ2-2, with 7 bases matching TRBD1. In germline, CDR1 is SNHLY, CDR2 FYNNEI. V shed 5 bases, J shed 0 bases, and the junction held 6 bases outside the gene matches. There are 16 residues in the CDR3. CDR3 DNA: TGTGCCAGCAGTACCTCCGGGACAGCGAACACCGGGGAGCTGTTTTTT. It specifies CASSTSGTANTGELFF.